This TCR beta chain was identified during a study of cytomegalovirus exposure and HLA in healthy donors. Study observations and caveats: An analysis done earlier found most TCR beta V segments productive about 90% or about 30% of the time. Reports showed the classifier diagnosing cytomegalovirus status with high specificity and sensitivity.

Comments on this clone: The antigen is not known.

The PCR used 60 Vbeta and 13 Jbeta primers. Sequencing used immunoSEQ multiplex PCR; TCRdb keeps in-frame clones, though not all of them. Of about 140,000 clones in the sample, about four fifths are singletons; the top ten hold around 1.2%. The TCR sequence derives from a male donor in good health and CMV-seropositive. Sequenced: PBMCs.

CDR3 loop: CASRPDDSYEQYF. CDR3 sequence (DNA): TGTGCCAGCAGACCCGATGACAGCTACGAGCAGTACTTC. V is TRBV6-6 and J is TRBJ2-7; TRBD1 is a possible D gene (5 bases). Germline V gives CDR1 MNHNY, CDR2 SVGAGI (reference sequence). This CDR3 has 13 residues. Trimming removed 6 bases from V and 3 bases from J, with 12 bases in between.